This T cell receptor beta chain stems from a study of T cells in Graves' hyperthyroidism and ophthalmopathy. About the research overall: Peripheral blood draws took place at initial diagnosis, ahead of any treatment.

The germline V gene encodes CDR1 MNHEY and CDR2 SMNVEV (reference sequence). The CDR3 contains 16 residues. V trimming: 4 bases; J trimming: 3 bases; junction bases outside the gene matches: 8. A few counts support this clonotype. Together with thyroid ultrasound, orbital computed tomography, serum thyroxine and TRAb, clinical symptoms were used for diagnoses. TCR beta CDR3 region amplification was performed from RNA transcripts. The TCR CDR3 was amplified in a first-round RT-PCR using the HTBI primer set. TCRdb passed the multiplex PCR reads through MiXCR, listing each CDR3 protein once. The repertoire includes around 690,000 distinct CDR3 sequences, more than 20% of them detected once, and 34% sits in the top ten.

The TCR comes from a man younger than 45 with Graves' ophthalmopathy. V gene TRBV27 combines with J gene TRBJ2-1; 8 nucleotides line up with TRBD2. The sample was blood. The CDR3 spells CASSSSRGARYNEQFF. The CDR3 nucleotides are TGTGCCAGCAGTTCGTCGCGGGGGGCACGCTACAATGAGCAGTTCTTC.